A selection of T cell receptor beta chains follows, all from one sample in a study of low-dose radiotherapy and immunotherapy resistance in tumors. Each CDR3 protein gets one entry after TCRdb re-called the reads with MiXCR. In the table there are tens of thousands of distinct CDR3 sequences, around 32% of which are singletons. Specimen: PBMCs, collected before treatment. The origin of the receptors is a female donor with ovarian cancer. Each CDR3 is given with its conserved first and last residue. Each record gives: V gene, D gene, J gene, clone size, CDR3 protein, CDR3 DNA. The D gene is left open where the match is weak. The size entry is marked missing in some rows and otherwise reads once, few, many or a size class.

>TRBV9|NA|TRBJ1-4|NA
CASSVLQRIEKLFF
TGTGCCAGCAGCGTATTGCAGCGGATCGAAAAACTGTTTTTT
>TRBV28|NA|TRBJ2-1|many
CASSFEVYNEQFF
TGTGCCAGCAGTTTTGAAGTTTACAATGAGCAGTTCTTC
>TRBV28|TRBD1|TRBJ2-7|NA
CALRDRVTYEQYF
TGTGCCCTCAGGGACAGGGTAACCTACGAGCAGTACTTC
>TRBV20-1|NA|TRBJ1-2|NA
CSARDYRRANYGYTF
TGCAGTGCTAGGGATTACAGGCGAGCTAACTATGGCTACACCTTC
>TRBV9|TRBD2|TRBJ2-1|many
CASSGGTSQRNEQFF
TGTGCCAGCAGCGGTGGGACTAGCCAACGCAATGAGCAGTTCTTC
>TRBV6-6|NA|TRBJ2-7|many
CASSYGADYEQYF
TGTGCCAGCAGTTACGGGGCTGACTACGAGCAGTACTTC
>TRBV20-1|TRBD1|TRBJ1-2|many
CSARTGPNYGYTF
TGCAGTGCCCGGACAGGCCCTAACTATGGCTACACCTTC
>TRBV5-1|NA|TRBJ2-7|many
CASSLGGSQSYEQYF
TGCGCCAGCAGTCTTGGCGGCAGTCAATCCTACGAGCAGTACTTC
>TRBV14|NA|TRBJ2-5|many
CASSHDQGRKTQYF
TGTGCCAGCAGCCACGACCAGGGCCGAAAGACCCAGTACTTC
>TRBV19|NA|TRBJ2-7|many
CASSRDSAAGEQYF
TGTGCCAGTAGCCGGGACTCTGCGGCGGGGGAGCAGTACTTC
>TRBV18|NA|TRBJ1-1|many
CASSPSVNTEAFF
TGTGCCAGCTCACCGAGTGTGAACACTGAAGCTTTCTTT
>TRBV4-3|NA|TRBJ1-1|NA
CASSYRVNTEAFF
TGCGCCAGCAGTTACAGGGTAAACACTGAAGCTTTCTTT
>TRBV28|NA|TRBJ1-4|few
CASNTAANEKLFF
TGTGCCAGCAATACAGCCGCGAATGAAAAACTGTTTTTT
>TRBV14|NA|TRBJ2-2|many
CASSQVPTGYGELFF
TGTGCCAGCAGCCAAGTTCCTACAGGGTACGGGGAGCTGTTTTTT
>TRBV7-6|NA|TRBJ2-1|NA
CASTSPGLNNEQFF
TGTGCCAGCACCTCACCGGGGCTGAACAATGAGCAGTTCTTC
>TRBV9|TRBD1|TRBJ1-1|many
CASSTGQGTEAFF
TGTGCCAGCAGCACGGGACAGGGCACTGAAGCTTTCTTT
>TRBV6-2/TRBV6-3|TRBD1|TRBJ2-2|once
CASSLLRTGGDGELFF
TGTGCCAGCAGCCTCCTGCGGACAGGGGGGGACGGGGAGCTGTTTTTT
>TRBV20-1|NA|TRBJ2-6|many
CSAREYSGANVLTF
TGCAGTGCTAGGGAGTACTCTGGGGCCAACGTCCTGACTTTC
>TRBV21-1|NA|TRBJ2-3|NA
CASSEGNSGRSDTQYF
TGTGCCAGCAGCGAAGGGAATAGCGGGAGGTCGGATACGCAGTATTTT
>TRBV20-1|TRBD1|TRBJ2-5|many
CSARKGGWETQYF
TGCAGTGCTAGGAAAGGGGGCTGGGAGACCCAGTACTTC
>TRBV29-1|TRBD2|TRBJ2-6|NA
CSAYTPGGGSGANVLTF
TGCAGCGCCTATACCCCGGGGGGGGGCTCTGGGGCCAACGTCCTGACTTTC
>TRBV7-9|NA|TRBJ2-3|NA
CASSWGPDTQYF
TGTGCCAGCAGCTGGGGACCAGATACGCAGTATTTT
>TRBV7-9|NA|TRBJ2-3|many
CASSLTGVRTDTQYF
TGTGCCAGCAGCTTAACGGGAGTGAGAACAGATACGCAGTATTTT
>TRBV28|NA|TRBJ1-5|many
CASSLNINQPQHF
TGTGCCAGCAGTTTAAACATCAATCAGCCCCAGCATTTT
>TRBV5-1|TRBD1|TRBJ1-4|many
CASSILGQANNEKLFF
TGCGCCAGCAGTATTTTAGGACAGGCGAATAATGAAAAACTGTTTTTT
>TRBV5-1|NA|TRBJ2-1|NA
CASSLAPHLSGSYNEQFF
TGCGCCAGCAGCTTGGCCCCCCACCTTAGCGGCTCCTACAATGAGCAGTTCTTC
>TRBV12-3/TRBV12-4|NA|TRBJ1-4|many
CASSLRGGTNEKLFF
TGTGCCAGCAGTTTAAGAGGAGGAACTAATGAAAAACTGTTTTTT
>TRBV5-1|TRBD2|TRBJ2-7|many
CASSSRTSGNYEQYF
TGCGCCAGCAGCTCCAGGACTAGCGGGAACTACGAGCAGTACTTC
>TRBV29-1|NA|TRBJ2-4|NA
CSVLGWENIQYF
TGCAGCGTTCTAGGGTGGGAGAACATTCAGTACTTC
>TRBV28|TRBD2|TRBJ2-7|many
CASSRLAGVSYEQYF
TGTGCCAGCAGTAGACTAGCGGGCGTATCCTACGAGCAGTACTTC
>TRBV4-1|NA|TRBJ1-1|many
CASSQGVTRNTEAFF
TGCGCCAGCAGCCAGGGGGTCACACGGAACACTGAAGCTTTCTTT
>TRBV4-1|TRBD1|TRBJ1-2|many
CASTDRTGGGYGYTF
TGCGCCAGCACGGATAGGACAGGGGGAGGCTATGGCTACACCTTC
>TRBV6-6|NA|TRBJ1-5|many
CASSPGSNQPQHF
TGTGCCAGCAGTCCCGGGAGCAATCAGCCCCAGCATTTT
>TRBV7-2|NA|TRBJ1-1|NA
CASSLGRVGAFF
TGTGCCAGCAGCTTAGGTAGGGTGGGAGCTTTCTTT
>TRBV20-1|TRBD1|TRBJ1-1|many
CSALPGQGRTEAFF
TGCAGTGCTCTCCCTGGACAGGGTAGAACTGAAGCTTTCTTT
>TRBV20-1|NA|TRBJ1-6|many
CSAGRVGVSYNSPLHF
TGCAGTGCCGGCCGCGTCGGGGTCTCTTATAATTCACCCCTCCACTTT
>TRBV5-6|NA|TRBJ2-1|many
CASSYLTGGANNEQFF
TGTGCCAGCAGCTATCTGACGGGGGGCGCGAACAATGAGCAGTTCTTC
>TRBV18|NA|TRBJ2-2|many
CASSLTGMGTGELFF
TGTGCCAGCTCACTAACAGGGATGGGGACCGGGGAGCTGTTTTTT
>TRBV10-3|NA|TRBJ1-4|many
CAISESLWGSLFF
TGTGCCATCAGTGAGTCCCTTTGGGGATCCCTGTTTTTT
>TRBV29-1|NA|TRBJ2-3|many
CSVEEGAGQNTDTQYF
TGCAGCGTTGAGGAGGGCGCGGGACAAAACACAGATACGCAGTATTTT
>TRBV5-5|NA|TRBJ2-7|many
CASSLVGRSYEQYF
TGTGCCAGCAGCTTGGTTGGCAGGTCCTACGAGCAGTACTTC
>TRBV6-1|NA|TRBJ2-2|NA
CASRTGGTGEVFF
TGTGCCAGCCGAACAGGCGGCACCGGGGAAGTGTTTTTT
>TRBV4-2|TRBD2|TRBJ2-7|many
CASSQSGGAYEQYF
TGTGCCAGCAGCCAGAGCGGGGGGGCCTACGAGCAGTACTTC
>TRBV10-3|TRBD2|TRBJ2-7|many
CAISEFRLAGSYEQYF
TGTGCCATCAGTGAGTTTCGACTAGCGGGTTCCTACGAGCAGTACTTC
>TRBV6-2/TRBV6-3|NA|TRBJ2-2|many
CASSYSRTGRGGTGELFF
TGTGCCAGCAGTTACTCCCGAACCGGCCGGGGCGGCACCGGGGAGCTGTTTTTT